Listed here are 2 T cell receptor beta chains from one sample, sequenced in a study of blood T cell repertoires in COVID-19. The repertoire was sequenced with immunoSEQ multiplex PCR; TCRdb's copy has only in-frame clones and lacks some. The sample has about 180,000 clones, roughly 85% seen once. The specimen was peripheral blood. These receptors came from a human donor with active or convalescent COVID-19. The donor label of this sample is uncertain.

CDR3 DNA: TGTGCCAGCAGCCCCTTAAATGAAAAACTGTTTTTT. Amino acid sequence: CASSPLNEKLFF. The J gene is TRBJ1-4, the V gene TRBV3-1 (or the pseudogene TRBV3-2); D is ambiguous. Germline V gene data show CDR1 as LGHDT and CDR2 as YNNKEL (reference sequence). Trimming pared 4 bases from V and 5 bases from J, leaving 5 bases between. The CDR3 has 12 residues.

The chain couples TRBV6-5 to TRBJ1-5; tentatively, D is TRBD1 (5 bases). With 9 bases removed from V and 5 bases from J, the gap between germline ends came to 14 bases. This CDR3 is built from 13 residues. From germline, CDR1 is MNHEY and CDR2 SVGAGI. CDR3 sequence reads: CASLHGRDQPQHF. The DNA for the CDR3 is TGTGCCAGTTTACACGGCAGGGATCAGCCCCAGCATTTT.